This T cell receptor beta chain emerged from a study of T cell changes during pregnancy in multiple sclerosis (dated by TCRdb to between 2018 and 2021). With respect to the entire study: The study looked at changes in the T cell repertoire across pregnancy in women with multiple sclerosis.

V lost 6 bases and J lost 6 bases, and the count of bases not matched to a germline gene is 13. According to the germline V gene (reference sequence), CDR1 reads SEHNR and CDR2 reads FQNEAQ. The CDR3 has 17 amino acids, counting the end cysteine and phenylalanine. This entry keeps only the CDR3 DNA: 51 bases, framed from base 1. The library was generated by the immunoSEQ multiplex PCR assay. Imported from immuneACCESS, the table was reduced by TCRdb to in-frame sequences with V and J called. These copies leave out some clones; in studies compared against another copy, an unresolved V gene accounts for under half, and the cause of the remainder is not known. Recorded for this sample are under 150,000 clones; roughly 97% of them occurred a single time. About 0.45% of the sample belongs to the ten largest clones. In regard to this clone: Its antigen remains undetermined. No base qualities exist here, and no much larger clone lies one base off it.

This specimen was peripheral blood, taken after pregnancy. The chain is made from TRBV7-9 and TRBJ2-2, and TRBD2 matches 10 of the central bases. The receptor comes from a female donor with multiple sclerosis, enrolled in a pregnancy study. The encoded CDR3 is CASRPPHSGRAPGELFF. The DNA sequence is given as TGTGCCAGCAGACCCCCCCACAGCGGGAGGGCCCCCGGGGAGCTGTTTTTT.